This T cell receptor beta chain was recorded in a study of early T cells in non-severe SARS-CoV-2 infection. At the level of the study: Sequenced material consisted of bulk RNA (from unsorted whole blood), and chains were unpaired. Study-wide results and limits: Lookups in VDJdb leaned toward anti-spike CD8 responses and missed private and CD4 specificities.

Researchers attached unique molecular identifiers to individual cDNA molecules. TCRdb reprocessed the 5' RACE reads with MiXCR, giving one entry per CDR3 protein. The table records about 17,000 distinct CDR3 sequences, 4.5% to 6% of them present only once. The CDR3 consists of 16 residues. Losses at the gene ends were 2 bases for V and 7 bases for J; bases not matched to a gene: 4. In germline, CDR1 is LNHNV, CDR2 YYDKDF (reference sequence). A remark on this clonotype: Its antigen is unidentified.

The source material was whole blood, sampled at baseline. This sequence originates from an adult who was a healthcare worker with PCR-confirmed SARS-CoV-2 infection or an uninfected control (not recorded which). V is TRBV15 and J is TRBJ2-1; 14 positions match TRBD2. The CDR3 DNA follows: TGTGCCACCAGCAGATCGGGACTAGCGGGGGCTAATGAGCAGTTCTTC. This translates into CATSRSGLAGANEQFF.